Below are 31 T cell receptor beta chains sequenced from a single sample in a study of T cell clonality in common variable immunodeficiency. Study-level points and caveats: In common variable immunodeficiency, TCR beta chains reportedly carried fewer deletions and N-nucleotide insertions.

TCRdb keeps only in-frame clones here, not all; method: immunoSEQ multiplex PCR. The sample holds approximately 29,000 clones, and no clone turns up only once. Antigen specificity for these receptors is unknown. Sequencing was performed on peripheral blood mononuclear cells. All receptors come from a human donor with common variable immunodeficiency.

This clone appeared many times. The CDR3 end lies 3 residues beyond the end of the read and is filled in from the germline J gene. This chain joins TRBV20-1 and TRBJ1-2; D may be TRBD1 (5 bases). The CDR3 has 13 residues. Germline-derived CDR1 and CDR2 are DFQATT and SNEGSKA (reference sequence). Trimming left V 6 bases short and J 4 bases short, with 15 bases between. The CDR3 bases that were read are TGCAGTGCGCGGGGTGTGGGGGGCTATGGC. Amino acid sequence: CSARGVGGYG. The complete CDR3 protein is CSARGVGGYGYTF.

In this sample, this clone turned up a few times. The read terminates 3 residues ahead of where the CDR3 ends, so the germline J gene completes it. The rearrangement links TRBV5-5 to TRBJ1-6; 7 bases agree with TRBD1. The CDR3 has 13 residues. Germline loops: CDR1 SGHKS, CDR2 YYEKEE (reference sequence). The J segment lost 8 bases and the V segment lost 4 bases, leaving 3 bases of the junction unmatched. The CDR3 is CASSIDRDSPLHF. The CDR3 DNA, read in part, is TGTGCCAGCAGCATCGACAGGGATTCACCC. The complete variable domain, with remaining parts taken from reference TRBV5-5 and TRBJ1-6, reads DAGVTQSPTHLIKTRGQQVTLRCSPISGHKSVSWYQQVLGQGPQFIFQYYEKEERGRGNFPDRFSARQFPNYSSELNVNALLLGDSALYLCASSIDRDSPLHFGNGTRLTVT.

In its sample, this clone was seen many times. Coverage ceases 3 residues before the CDR3 finishes, and the germline J gene fills in the end. This chain joins TRBV7-2 and TRBJ2-7; the match to TRBD2 covers 11 bases. With 5 bases clipped from V and 2 bases from J, the junction kept 5 bases outside the gene matches. The germline gives CDR1 SGHTA, CDR2 FQGNSA. The CDR3 is 15 amino acids. CDR3 protein: CASSTLAGETYEQYF. CDR3 DNA (partial): TGTGCCAGCAGCACACTAGCGGGGGAGACCTACGAG.

Comment on this clone: From the germline J gene comes the end of the CDR3, since the read stops 3 residues before it. The rearrangement joins TRBV7-1 to TRBJ2-1; 13 bases align to TRBD2. TRBV7-1 counts as an open reading frame of uncertain function. Trimming cost V 3 bases and J 0 bases; bases outside gene matches: 11. The CDR3 has 20 amino acids. The CDR3: CASSSSGLAGFRSSYNEQFF. The CDR3 bases that were read are TGTGCCAGCAGCTCGTCGGGACTAGCGGGGTTCCGGAGCTCCTACAATGAG.

This clone appeared many times. The CDR3 is cut off 3 residues early in the read; its end comes from the germline J gene. The chain is built from TRBV7-3 and TRBJ1-1; TRBD1 might be the D (6 bases). Germline V lookup: CDR1 SGHTA, CDR2 FQGTGA. V was pared by 5 bases and J by 1 base, with 17 bases between. This CDR3 is built from 16 residues. CDR3 sequence: CASSLKPGHRNTEAFF. CDR3 DNA (partial): TGTGCCAGCAGCCTAAAACCGGGACACCGGAACACTGAA.

About this clone itself: The read terminates 3 residues before the CDR3 end, so the remaining end is supplied by the germline J gene. V gene TRBV19 combines with J gene TRBJ1-5; 7 positions agree with TRBD1. V was clipped by 6 bases and J by 5 bases; unmatched bases: 19. CDR3 length equals 18 residues. Per germline, CDR1 LNHDA and CDR2 SQIVND (reference sequence). The sequenced CDR3 bases are TGTGCCAGTAGGCCATTTGGGACGCGACAGGGTGGCCATCAGCCC. Translating it yields CASRPFGTRQGGHQP. The CDR3, in full, reads CASRPFGTRQGGHQPQHF.

This clone was detected only a few times. The read ends 3 residues early relative to the CDR3; the germline J gene fills the gap. J is TRBJ2-5 and V is TRBV13, with 14 bases identical to TRBD2. Germline CDR1 is PRHDT and CDR2 is FYEKMQ (reference sequence). With V trimmed by 5 bases and J by 1 base, 3 bases remained unmatched. This CDR3 has 16 amino acids. CDR3 sequence: CASSATSGGAQETQYF. The DNA read from the CDR3 is TGTGCCAGCAGCGCGACTAGCGGGGGGGCCCAAGAGACC.

Concerning this clone itself: The read gets to within 3 residues of the CDR3 end, and the germline J gene fills in the rest. J is TRBJ2-5 and V is TRBV7-8; a possible D gene is TRBD2 (6 bases). The length of the CDR3 is 17 residues. Between the trimmed V and J ends, which lost 0 bases and 5 bases, there was a span of 19 bases. Germline V CDR1 and CDR2: SGHVS, FQNEAQ. The chain's CDR3 is CASSLAPGPRAGETQYF. The covered CDR3 bases are TGTGCCAGCAGCTTAGCGCCCGGGCCCAGGGCGGGGGAGACC.

This clone was observed at least ten times. The read terminates 3 residues before the CDR3 end, so the remaining end is supplied by the germline J gene. V and J are TRBV20-1 and TRBJ2-3; no reliable D call. Trimming pared 3 bases from V and 4 bases from J, leaving 14 bases between. CDR3 length: 14 residues. Germline values: CDR1 DFQATT, CDR2 SNEGSKA (reference sequence). The CDR3 spells CSARELGFPDTQYF. The sequenced part of the CDR3 DNA is TGCAGTGCTAGGGAGCTAGGTTTTCCAGATACG.

With respect to this clone: The read falls 3 residues short of the CDR3 end, and the missing part is taken from the germline J gene. The chain combines TRBV2 with TRBJ2-1, with D perhaps TRBD2 (6 bases). The CDR3 loop spans 17 amino acids. V gave up 0 bases and J gave up 5 bases, with 17 bases separating them. Germline V gene data show CDR1 as SNHLY and CDR2 as FYNNEI. CDR3: CASSEAGPGTSDNEQFF. The part of the CDR3 DNA that was read is TGTGCCAGCAGTGAAGCGGGTCCCGGGACTTCAGACAATGAG.

Comments on this clone: Read coverage stops 3 residues before the CDR3 terminus; the germline J gene supplies the remainder. This chain links TRBV6-2 or TRBV6-3 with TRBJ1-1; D gene uncertain. V was cut by 4 bases and J by 0 bases, with 6 bases left in between. The CDR3 has 13 residues. Germline V gene data show CDR1 as MNHEY and CDR2 as SVGEGT. The sequenced CDR3 bases are TGTGCCAGCAGTTCCAGAATGAACACTGAA. Translated, it gives CASSSRMNTE. The whole CDR3 sequence is CASSSRMNTEAFF.

This clone was observed many times. The read ends 3 residues early relative to the CDR3; the germline J gene fills the gap. This chain joins TRBV5-1 and TRBJ2-5; 8 bases map to TRBD2. V shed 0 bases, J shed 0 bases, and the junction held 4 bases outside the gene matches. Germline values: CDR1 SGHRS, CDR2 YFSETQ. The CDR3 totals 16 residues. The DNA read from the CDR3 is TGCGCCAGCAGCTTGGGTCCAGCGGGGGACCAAGAGACC. Translation: CASSLGPAGDQET. The complete CDR3 sequence is CASSLGPAGDQETQYF. Looking up the rest from reference TRBV5-1 and TRBJ2-5 gives the full variable domain: KAGVTQTPRYLIKTRGQQVTLSCSPISGHRSVSWYQQTPGQGLQFLFEYFSETQRNKGNFPGRFSGRQFSNSRSEMNVSTLELGDSALYLCASSLGPAGDQETQYFGPGTRLLVL.

This clone was counted at least ten times. Coverage ceases 3 residues before the CDR3 finishes, and the germline J gene fills in the end. The rearrangement uses TRBV18 and TRBJ2-7; D gene unclear. The CDR3 loop spans 14 amino acids. Deletions cut 3 bases from V and 1 base from J, with 10 bases between. Germline CDR1 KGHSH, CDR2 LQKENI. Partial CDR3 DNA: TGTGCCAGCTCACCCCTAGAAAGTTCCTACGAG. This encodes CASSPLESSYE. The whole CDR3 protein is CASSPLESSYEQYF.

This clone occurred many times. The read comes to an end 3 residues before the CDR3 does, leaving the germline J gene to fill in the end. The gene calls are TRBV7-2 and TRBJ1-2, with a weak D call TRBD1 (6 bases). This CDR3 spans 13 amino acids. V was clipped by 1 base and J by 4 bases, with 7 bases between them. The germline CDR1 and CDR2 sequences are SGHTA and FQGNSA. CDR3: CASSLDRVYGYTF. CDR3 DNA (partial): TGTGCCAGCAGCTTAGACAGGGTCTATGGC.

With respect to this clone: From the germline J gene comes the end of the CDR3, since the read stops 3 residues before it. V and J are TRBV11-2 and TRBJ2-7; tentative D call: TRBD1 (6 bases). Trimming cost V 4 bases and J 0 bases, with 13 bases left between them. CDR1 SGHAT and CDR2 FQNNGV come from the germline V gene. The CDR3 contains 15 residues. The sequenced part of the CDR3 DNA is TGTGCCAGCAGCTCGTACAGGGAGTTCTCCTACGAG. This codes for CASSSYREFSYE. The complete CDR3 sequence is CASSSYREFSYEQYF.

This clone came up many times. The read terminates 3 residues before the CDR3 end, so the remaining end is supplied by the germline J gene. The chain carries TRBV20-1 and TRBJ2-2; D is unresolved. The germline V gene has CDR1 DFQATT and CDR2 SNEGSKA (reference sequence). V was shortened by 5 bases and J by 4 bases, with 8 bases between the two germline ends. This CDR3 comprises 12 residues. CDR3 protein: CSAPTLTGELFF. The part of the CDR3 DNA that was read is TGCAGTGCTCCCACTCTCACCGGGGAG.

This clone appeared many times. CDR3 DNA, as far as it was read: TGCGCCAGCAGCTTGGCACAGGACAGGACCGGGGAG. Translation gives CASSLAQDRTGE. The full CDR3 protein reads CASSLAQDRTGELFF. The chain is built from TRBV5-1 and TRBJ2-2; 7 bases map to TRBD1. The sequence runs out 3 residues before the end of the CDR3; the remainder is reconstructed from the germline J gene. V lost 0 bases to trimming and J lost 5 bases; unmatched junction nucleotides: 4. This CDR3 has 15 amino acids. The germline gives CDR1 SGHRS, CDR2 YFSETQ.

This clone was counted at least ten times. This CDR3 reads CASSPTGGAKLFF. The covered CDR3 bases are TGTGCCAGCAGCCCTACGGGGGGTGCGAAA. The chain employs TRBV5-6 and TRBJ1-4; a possible D gene is TRBD1 (5 bases). With the read ending 3 residues before the CDR3 end, the germline J gene is used to fill in that end. This CDR3 spans 13 amino acids. In germline, CDR1 is SGHDT, CDR2 YYEEEE.

This clone was found many times. The CDR3 is cut off 3 residues early in the read; its end comes from the germline J gene. The chain has TRBV7-3 and TRBJ2-3; weak D call: TRBD2 (6 bases). Germline V gene sequence: CDR1 SGHTA, CDR2 FQGTGA. The V and J ends lost 5 bases and 6 bases respectively, with 15 bases between them. This CDR3 comprises 14 residues. CDR3 bases read: TGTGCCAGCAGCGAGAGGGGAGGTCGGGATACG. Protein sequence: CASSERGGRDT. The CDR3 as a whole reads CASSERGGRDTQYF.

This clone was seen repeatedly, ten times or more. From the germline J gene comes the end of the CDR3, since the read stops 3 residues before it. This chain joins TRBV2 and TRBJ1-1; D gene uncertain. V lost 8 bases to trimming and J lost 3 bases, with 13 bases between them. Germline V gives CDR1 SNHLY, CDR2 FYNNEI. The CDR3 totals 13 residues. CDR3 bases read: TGTGCCAGCCAGGTGATCCCTGACACTGAA. This sequence encodes CASQVIPDTE. The full-length CDR3 reads as CASQVIPDTEAFF.

Ten or more counts support this clone. Sequencing ends 3 residues short of the CDR3 end; the germline J gene provides the rest. This chain uses TRBV4-2 with TRBJ2-5, with 7 bases matching TRBD2. CDR1 and CDR2 from the germline V gene are LGHNA and YNFKEQ. The CDR3 is made up of 14 amino acids. V shed 0 bases, J shed 4 bases, and the junction held 2 bases outside the gene matches. Partial CDR3 DNA: TGTGCCAGCAGCCAAGACCGACTAGCAGAGACC. Translating it yields CASSQDRLAET. The full CDR3 protein is CASSQDRLAETQYF.

This clone showed up just a few times. The CDR3 end falls 3 residues outside the read, so it is completed with the germline J gene. V is TRBV2 and J is TRBJ1-5; D remains unclear. Per germline, CDR1 SNHLY and CDR2 FYNNEI. Trimming left V 7 bases short and J 3 bases short, with 13 bases between. The CDR3 has 14 residues. This CDR3 reads CASTPTYINQPQHF. The DNA read from the CDR3 is TGTGCCAGCACCCCGACTTATATCAATCAGCCC.

This clone occurred a few times. The part of the CDR3 DNA that was read is TGCAGTGCTAGGGGACTAGCGGAGACC. This gives the protein CSARGLAET. The complete CDR3 protein is CSARGLAETQYF. The rearrangement links TRBV20-1 to TRBJ2-5; 10 bases match TRBD2. With the read ending 3 residues before the CDR3 end, the germline J gene is used to fill in that end. This CDR3 has 12 residues. V dropped 3 bases and J dropped 5; count of bases not matched to a gene: 0. Germline lookup yields CDR1 DFQATT and CDR2 SNEGSKA (reference sequence).

Notes on this clone: The CDR3 end lies 3 residues beyond the end of the read and is filled in from the germline J gene. The chain carries TRBV6-2 or TRBV6-3 and TRBJ2-1, with a weak D call TRBD1 (5 bases). The CDR3 contains 14 residues. Germline V gene lookup returns CDR1 MNHEY and CDR2 SVGEGT. The ends were cut back, 5 bases at V and 5 bases at J, with 13 bases in the middle. CDR3 in amino acids: CASSLYDRNNEQFF. The DNA read from the CDR3 is TGTGCCAGCAGTCTGTATGACAGAAACAATGAG.

This clone was observed a handful of times. Read coverage stops 3 residues before the CDR3 terminus; the germline J gene supplies the remainder. The J gene is TRBJ2-2, the V gene TRBV19; TRBD2 matches at 9 bases. CDR1 is LNHDA, CDR2 SQIVND, per germline (reference sequence). V lost 5 bases, J lost 6 bases, and 13 bases stayed unmatched. The CDR3 covers 17 residues. The CDR3 spells CASSSSGTSWSPGELFF. Incomplete CDR3 DNA: TGTGCCAGTAGTTCCTCCGGGACTAGCTGGAGTCCCGGGGAG.

This clone was counted at least ten times. The CDR3 end is not reached by the read, which stops 3 residues before it; the germline J gene fills it in. The V and J genes are TRBV20-1 and TRBJ2-7; 8 bases align to TRBD1. Germline V gene lookup returns CDR1 DFQATT and CDR2 SNEGSKA (reference sequence). J was trimmed by 3 bases and V by 5 bases; bases with no gene match: 6. The CDR3 consists of 13 residues. CDR3 loop: CSASTGTGYEQYF. The CDR3 bases that were read are TGCAGTGCTTCAACCGGGACAGGCTACGAG.

A word on this clone: Sequencing ends 3 residues short of the CDR3 end; the germline J gene provides the rest. J is TRBJ2-7 and V is TRBV19; 12 bases fit TRBD1. Unmatched junction bases numbered 6, after V lost 3 bases and J lost 3 bases. Germline assignment: CDR1 LNHDA and CDR2 SQIVND (reference sequence). This CDR3 spans 16 amino acids. The CDR3 sequence: CASSIWGQGAGYEQYF. CDR3 DNA (partial): TGTGCCAGTAGTATCTGGGGACAGGGGGCCGGCTACGAG.

This clone showed up just a few times. The sequenced CDR3 bases are TGTGCCAGCCTCCAGACAGGGGTGTCTACCGGGGAG. Its translation: CASLQTGVSTGE. The full CDR3 sequence reads CASLQTGVSTGELFF. This chain connects TRBV2 to TRBJ2-2; TRBD1 agrees at 8 bases. The DNA ends 3 residues before the CDR3 does, and the rest of the CDR3 is filled in from the germline J gene. This CDR3 region has 15 residues. Trimming at V came to 8 bases and at J to 5 bases, leaving 10 bases not matched to a gene. Germline CDR1 and CDR2: SNHLY and FYNNEI.

As for this clone: The read finishes 3 residues shy of the CDR3 end, and the germline J gene is used to complete it. The rearrangement links TRBV7-3 to TRBJ1-1, with 8 nucleotides matching TRBD1. J gave up 4 bases and V 6 bases, and 7 bases lay outside the gene matches. CDR3 size: 14 residues. Germline V gives CDR1 SGHTA, CDR2 FQGTGA. CDR3 protein: CASSTQGEGTEAFF. Incomplete CDR3 DNA: TGTGCCAGCAGTACACAGGGGGAGGGCACTGAA. The full variable domain, completed using reference TRBV7-3 and TRBJ1-1, is GAGVSQTPSNKVTEKGKYVELRCDPISGHTALYWYRQSLGQGPEFLIYFQGTGAADDSGLPNDRFFAVRPEGSVSTLKIQRTERGDSAVYLCASSTQGEGTEAFFGQGTRLTVV.

This clone rates as medium-sized. Read coverage stops 3 residues before the CDR3 terminus; the germline J gene supplies the remainder. The chain recombines TRBV20-1 with TRBJ2-1; maybe TRBD1 (6 bases). Trimming removed 5 bases from V and 6 bases from J, with 17 bases in between. The CDR3 consists of 14 residues. Germline CDR1 reads DFQATT; CDR2 reads SNEGSKA (reference sequence). CDR3 DNA, as far as it was read: TGCAGTGCTCTCGGACAGTTTCCCTCCAATGAG. Translated: CSALGQFPSNE. The full-length CDR3 reads as CSALGQFPSNEQFF.

This clone came up many times. Read coverage stops 3 residues before the CDR3 terminus; the germline J gene supplies the remainder. The gene calls are TRBV19 and TRBJ2-1; tentatively, D is TRBD1 (5 bases). Germline CDR1 LNHDA, CDR2 SQIVND (reference sequence). Trimming took 5 bases from V and 2 from J, leaving 13 bases between them. The CDR3 consists of 15 residues. This CDR3 reads CASSPQGRTYNEQFF. The CDR3 DNA, read in part, is TGTGCCAGTAGTCCTCAGGGAAGGACCTACAATGAG. The whole variable domain, filled in from reference TRBV19 and TRBJ2-1, reads DGGITQSPKYLFRKEGQNVTLSCEQNLNHDAMYWYRQDPGQGLRLIYYSQIVNDFQKGDIAEGYSVSREKKESFPLTVTSAQKNPTAFYLCASSPQGRTYNEQFFGPGTRLTVL.